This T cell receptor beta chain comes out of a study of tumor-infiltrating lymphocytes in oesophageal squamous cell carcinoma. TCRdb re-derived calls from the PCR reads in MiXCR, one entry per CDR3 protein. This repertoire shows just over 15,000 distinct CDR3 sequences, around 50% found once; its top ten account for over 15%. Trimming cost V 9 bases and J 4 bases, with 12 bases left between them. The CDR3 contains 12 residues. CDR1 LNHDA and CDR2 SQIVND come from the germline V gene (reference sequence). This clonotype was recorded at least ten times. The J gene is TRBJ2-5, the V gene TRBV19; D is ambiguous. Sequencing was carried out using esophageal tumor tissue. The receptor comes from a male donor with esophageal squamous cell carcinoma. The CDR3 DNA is TGTGCCAGCCGTCAAAGTGGAGAGACCCAGTACTTC. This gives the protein CASRQSGETQYF.